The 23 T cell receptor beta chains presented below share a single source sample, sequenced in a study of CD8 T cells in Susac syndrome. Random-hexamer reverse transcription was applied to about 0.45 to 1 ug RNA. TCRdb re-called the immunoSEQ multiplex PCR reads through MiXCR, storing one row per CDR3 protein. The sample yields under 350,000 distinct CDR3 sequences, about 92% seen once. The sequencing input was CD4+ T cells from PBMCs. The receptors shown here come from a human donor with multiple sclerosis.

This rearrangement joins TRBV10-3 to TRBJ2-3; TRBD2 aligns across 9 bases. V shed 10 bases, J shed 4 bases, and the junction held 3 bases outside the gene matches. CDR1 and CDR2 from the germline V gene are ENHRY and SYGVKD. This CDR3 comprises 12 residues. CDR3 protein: CATRLAADTQYF. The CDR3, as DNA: TGTGCCACTCGACTAGCGGCAGATACGCAGTATTTT.

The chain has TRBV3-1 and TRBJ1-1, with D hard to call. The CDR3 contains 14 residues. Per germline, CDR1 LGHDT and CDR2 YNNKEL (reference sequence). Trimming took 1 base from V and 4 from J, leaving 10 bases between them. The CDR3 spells CASSQAPPRTEAFF. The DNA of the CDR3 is TGTGCCAGCAGCCAAGCACCTCCACGCACTGAAGCTTTCTTT.

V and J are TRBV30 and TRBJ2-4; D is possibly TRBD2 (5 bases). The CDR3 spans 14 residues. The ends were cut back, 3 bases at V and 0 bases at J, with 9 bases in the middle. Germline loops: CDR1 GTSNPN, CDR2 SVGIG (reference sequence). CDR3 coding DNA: TGTGCCTGGAGCCCAGCGGAAGCCAAAAACATTCAGTACTTC. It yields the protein CAWSPAEAKNIQYF.

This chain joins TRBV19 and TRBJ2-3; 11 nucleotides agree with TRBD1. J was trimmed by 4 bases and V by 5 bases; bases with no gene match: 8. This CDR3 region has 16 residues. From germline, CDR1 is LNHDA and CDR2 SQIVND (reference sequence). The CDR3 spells CASSWTGGGKADTQYF. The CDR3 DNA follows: TGTGCCAGTAGTTGGACAGGGGGCGGAAAGGCAGATACGCAGTATTTT.

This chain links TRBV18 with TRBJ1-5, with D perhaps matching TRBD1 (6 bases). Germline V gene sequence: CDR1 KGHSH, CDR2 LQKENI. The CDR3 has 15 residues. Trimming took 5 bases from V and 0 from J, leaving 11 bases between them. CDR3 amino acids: CASSTQGHSNQPQHF. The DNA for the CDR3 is TGTGCCAGCTCAACTCAGGGGCATAGCAATCAGCCCCAGCATTTT.

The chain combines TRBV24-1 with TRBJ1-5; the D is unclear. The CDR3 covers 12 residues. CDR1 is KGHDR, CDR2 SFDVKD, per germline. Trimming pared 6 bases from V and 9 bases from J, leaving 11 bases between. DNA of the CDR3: TGTGCCACCAGTAGGCGTACGGGGCCCCAGCATTTT. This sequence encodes CATSRRTGPQHF.

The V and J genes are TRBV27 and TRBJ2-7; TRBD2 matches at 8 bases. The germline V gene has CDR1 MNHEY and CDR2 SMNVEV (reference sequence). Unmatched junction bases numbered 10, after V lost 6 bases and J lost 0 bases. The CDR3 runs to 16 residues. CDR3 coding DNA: TGTGCCAGCAGACCCCAAGCGGGGGACTTCTCCTACGAGCAGTACTTC. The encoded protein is CASRPQAGDFSYEQYF.

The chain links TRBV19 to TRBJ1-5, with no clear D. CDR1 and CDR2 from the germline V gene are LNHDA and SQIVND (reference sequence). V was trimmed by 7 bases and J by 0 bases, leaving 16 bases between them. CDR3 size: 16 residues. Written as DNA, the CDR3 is TGTGCCAGTAAAATCCTAGCAGGAACTAGCAATCAGCCCCAGCATTTT. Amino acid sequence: CASKILAGTSNQPQHF.

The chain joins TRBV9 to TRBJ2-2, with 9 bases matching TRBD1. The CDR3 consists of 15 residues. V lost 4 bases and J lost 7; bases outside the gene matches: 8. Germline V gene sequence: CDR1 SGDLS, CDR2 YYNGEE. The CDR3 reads CASSSRTGVYGELFF. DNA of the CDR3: TGTGCCAGCAGCTCTCGGACAGGGGTCTACGGGGAGCTGTTTTTT.

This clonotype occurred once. The DNA for the CDR3 is TGTGCCTGGGCGACAGAGAACACTGAAGCTTTCTTT. Encoded protein: CAWATENTEAFF. This rearrangement joins TRBV30 to TRBJ1-1; TRBD1 might be the D (5 bases). The germline gives CDR1 GTSNPN, CDR2 SVGIG (reference sequence). V lost 5 bases and J lost 1, with 8 bases in between. The CDR3 runs 12 residues.

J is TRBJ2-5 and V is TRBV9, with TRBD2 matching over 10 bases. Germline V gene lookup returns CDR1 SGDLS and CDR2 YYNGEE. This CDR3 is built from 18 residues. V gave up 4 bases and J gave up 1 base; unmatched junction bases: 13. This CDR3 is CASSPGASGRAFQETQYF. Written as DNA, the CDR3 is TGTGCCAGCAGCCCGGGGGCGAGCGGGAGGGCTTTCCAAGAGACCCAGTACTTC.

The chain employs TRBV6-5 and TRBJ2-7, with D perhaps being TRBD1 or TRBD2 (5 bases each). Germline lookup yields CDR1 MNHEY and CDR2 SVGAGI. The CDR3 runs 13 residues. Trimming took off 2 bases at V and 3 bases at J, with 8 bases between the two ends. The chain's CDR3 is CASSYGTSYEQYF. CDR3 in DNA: TGTGCCAGCAGTTACGGGACCAGCTACGAGCAGTACTTC.

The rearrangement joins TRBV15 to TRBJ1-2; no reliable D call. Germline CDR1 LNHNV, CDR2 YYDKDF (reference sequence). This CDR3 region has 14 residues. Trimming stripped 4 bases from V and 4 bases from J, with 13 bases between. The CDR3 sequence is CATSKPQIPYGYTF. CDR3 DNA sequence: TGTGCCACCAGCAAACCACAGATTCCCTATGGCTACACCTTC.

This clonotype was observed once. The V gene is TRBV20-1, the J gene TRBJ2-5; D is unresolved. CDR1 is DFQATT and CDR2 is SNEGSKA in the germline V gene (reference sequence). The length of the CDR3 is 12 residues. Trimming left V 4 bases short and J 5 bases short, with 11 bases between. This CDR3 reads CSAIDGRETQYF. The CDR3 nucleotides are TGCAGTGCTATAGACGGGCGGGAGACCCAGTACTTC.

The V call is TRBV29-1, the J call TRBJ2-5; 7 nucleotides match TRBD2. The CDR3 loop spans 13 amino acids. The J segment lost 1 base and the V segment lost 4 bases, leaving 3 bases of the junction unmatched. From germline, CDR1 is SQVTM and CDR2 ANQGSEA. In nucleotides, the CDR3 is TGCAGCGTTGTGGGGGGGGGCCAAGAGACCCAGTACTTC. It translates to CSVVGGGQETQYF.

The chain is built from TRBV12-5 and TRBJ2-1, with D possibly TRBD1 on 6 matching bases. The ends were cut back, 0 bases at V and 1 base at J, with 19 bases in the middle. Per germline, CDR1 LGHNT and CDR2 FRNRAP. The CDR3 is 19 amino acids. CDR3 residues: CASGLVVFQGSPSYNEQFF. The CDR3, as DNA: TGTGCTAGTGGTTTGGTGGTCTTTCAGGGGAGCCCGTCCTACAATGAGCAGTTCTTC.

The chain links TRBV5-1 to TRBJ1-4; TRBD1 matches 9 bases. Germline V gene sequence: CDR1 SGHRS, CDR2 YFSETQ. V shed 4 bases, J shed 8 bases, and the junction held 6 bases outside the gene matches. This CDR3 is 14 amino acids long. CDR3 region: CASSAMGTGEKLFF. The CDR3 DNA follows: TGCGCCAGCAGCGCGATGGGGACAGGGGAAAAACTGTTTTTT.

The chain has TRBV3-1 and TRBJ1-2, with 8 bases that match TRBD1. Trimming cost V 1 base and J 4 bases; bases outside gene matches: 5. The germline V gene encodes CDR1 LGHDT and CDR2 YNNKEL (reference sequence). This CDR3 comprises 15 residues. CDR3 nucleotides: TGTGCCAGCAGCCAAGGGGAACAGGGGGTCTATGGCTACACCTTC. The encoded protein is CASSQGEQGVYGYTF.

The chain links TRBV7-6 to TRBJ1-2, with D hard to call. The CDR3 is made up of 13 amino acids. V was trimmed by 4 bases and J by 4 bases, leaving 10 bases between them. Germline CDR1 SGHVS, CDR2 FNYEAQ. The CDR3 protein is CASSYTGSYGYTF. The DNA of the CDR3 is TGTGCCAGCAGCTACACCGGGTCCTATGGCTACACCTTC. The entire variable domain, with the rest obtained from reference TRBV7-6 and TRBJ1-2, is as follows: GAGVSQSPRYKVTKRGQDVALRCDPISGHVSLYWYRQALGQGPEFLTYFNYEAQQDKSGLPNDRFSAERPEGSISTLTIQRTEQRDSAMYRCASSYTGSYGYTFGSGTRLTVV.

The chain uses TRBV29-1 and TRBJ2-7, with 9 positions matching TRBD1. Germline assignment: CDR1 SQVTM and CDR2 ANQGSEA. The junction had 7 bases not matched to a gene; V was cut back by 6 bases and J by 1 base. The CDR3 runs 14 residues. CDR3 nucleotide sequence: TGCAGCGTCCTTATGGGGACAGGGTCCTACGAGCAGTACTTC. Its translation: CSVLMGTGSYEQYF.

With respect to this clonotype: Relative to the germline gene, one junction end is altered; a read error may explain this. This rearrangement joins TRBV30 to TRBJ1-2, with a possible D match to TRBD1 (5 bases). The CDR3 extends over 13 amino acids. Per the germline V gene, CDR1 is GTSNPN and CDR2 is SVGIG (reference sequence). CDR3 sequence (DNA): TGTGCCTGGGACGAGGGGCCTAATTATGGCTACACCTTC. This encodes CAWDEGPNYGYTF.

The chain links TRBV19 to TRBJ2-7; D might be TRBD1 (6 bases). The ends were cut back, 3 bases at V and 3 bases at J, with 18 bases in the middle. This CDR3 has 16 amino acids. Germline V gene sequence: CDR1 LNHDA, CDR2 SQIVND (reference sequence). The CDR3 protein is CASSIAIGQNLYEQYF. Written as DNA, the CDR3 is TGTGCCAGTAGTATCGCAATTGGACAGAACCTCTACGAGCAGTACTTC.

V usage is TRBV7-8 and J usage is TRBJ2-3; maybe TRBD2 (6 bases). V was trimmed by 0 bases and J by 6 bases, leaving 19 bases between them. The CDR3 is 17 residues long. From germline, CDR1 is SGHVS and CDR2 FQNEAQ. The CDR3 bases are TGTGCCAGCAGCTTAGCCCATCGGCGGAGACTAGTCGATACGCAGTATTTT. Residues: CASSLAHRRRLVDTQYF.